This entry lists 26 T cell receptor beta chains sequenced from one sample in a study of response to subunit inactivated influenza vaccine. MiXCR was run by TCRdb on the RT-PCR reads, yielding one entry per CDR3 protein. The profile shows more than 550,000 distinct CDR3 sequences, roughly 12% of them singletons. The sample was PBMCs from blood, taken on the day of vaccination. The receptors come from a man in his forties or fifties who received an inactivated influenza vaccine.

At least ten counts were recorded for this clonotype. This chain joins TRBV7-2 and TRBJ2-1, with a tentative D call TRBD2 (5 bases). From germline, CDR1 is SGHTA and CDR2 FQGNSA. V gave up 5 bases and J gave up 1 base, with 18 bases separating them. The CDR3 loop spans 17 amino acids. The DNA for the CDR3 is TGTGCCAGCAGCAATAAACATGGAGGTATTTCCTACAATGAGCAGTTCTTC. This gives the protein CASSNKHGGISYNEQFF.

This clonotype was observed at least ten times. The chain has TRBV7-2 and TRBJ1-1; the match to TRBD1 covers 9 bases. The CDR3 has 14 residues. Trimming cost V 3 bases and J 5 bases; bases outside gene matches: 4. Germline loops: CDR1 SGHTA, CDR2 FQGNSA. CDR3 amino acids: CASSFTGGFTEAFF. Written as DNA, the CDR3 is TGTGCCAGCAGCTTCACAGGGGGCTTTACTGAAGCTTTCTTT.

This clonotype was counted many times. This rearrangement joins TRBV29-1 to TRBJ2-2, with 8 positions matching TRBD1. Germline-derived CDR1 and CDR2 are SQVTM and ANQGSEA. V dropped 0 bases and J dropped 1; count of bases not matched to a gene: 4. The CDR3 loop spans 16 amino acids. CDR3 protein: CSVEELDRGNTGELFF. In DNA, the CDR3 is TGCAGCGTTGAAGAGTTAGACAGGGGGAACACCGGGGAGCTGTTTTTT.

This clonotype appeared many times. The chain's CDR3 is CASSLWPEDGPWPPNYGYTF. The CDR3 DNA is TGCGCCAGCAGCTTGTGGCCGGAGGACGGACCATGGCCCCCTAACTATGGCTACACCTTC. The chain carries TRBV5-1 and TRBJ1-2, with no clear D. This CDR3 is built from 20 residues. Germline CDR1 and CDR2: SGHRS and YFSETQ. V was shortened by 1 base and J by 0 bases, with 25 bases between the two germline ends. Looking up the rest from reference TRBV5-1 and TRBJ1-2 gives the full variable domain: KAGVTQTPRYLIKTRGQQVTLSCSPISGHRSVSWYQQTPGQGLQFLFEYFSETQRNKGNFPGRFSGRQFSNSRSEMNVSTLELGDSALYLCASSLWPEDGPWPPNYGYTFGSGTRLTVV.

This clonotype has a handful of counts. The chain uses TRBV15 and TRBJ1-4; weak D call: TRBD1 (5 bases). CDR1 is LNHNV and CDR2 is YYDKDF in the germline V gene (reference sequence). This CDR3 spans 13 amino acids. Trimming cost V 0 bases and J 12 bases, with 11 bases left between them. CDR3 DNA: TGTGCCACCAGCAGAGACAGGGTGGGACAACTGTTTTTT. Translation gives CATSRDRVGQLFF.

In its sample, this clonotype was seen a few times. In nucleotides, the CDR3 is TGTGCCAGCAGCCTCGGGACGGTTAATAGCAATCAGCCCCAGCATTTT. Translation gives CASSLGTVNSNQPQHF. The rearrangement joins TRBV7-9 to TRBJ1-5; D may be TRBD1 (5 bases). V gave up 5 bases and J gave up 0 bases, with 14 bases separating them. CDR3 length: 16 residues. Per the germline V gene, CDR1 is SEHNR and CDR2 is FQNEAQ (reference sequence).

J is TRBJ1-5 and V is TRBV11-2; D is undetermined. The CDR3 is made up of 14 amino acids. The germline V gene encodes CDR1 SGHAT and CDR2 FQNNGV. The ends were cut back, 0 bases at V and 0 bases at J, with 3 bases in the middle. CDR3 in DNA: TGTGCCAGCAGCTTAGAGGTTAGCAATCAGCCCCAGCATTTT. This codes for CASSLEVSNQPQHF. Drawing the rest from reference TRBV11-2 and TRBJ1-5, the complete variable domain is EAGVAQSPRYKIIEKRQSVAFWCNPISGHATLYWYQQILGQGPKLLIQFQNNGVVDDSQLPKDRFSAERLKGVDSTLKIQPAKLEDSAVYLCASSLEVSNQPQHFGDGTRLSIL.

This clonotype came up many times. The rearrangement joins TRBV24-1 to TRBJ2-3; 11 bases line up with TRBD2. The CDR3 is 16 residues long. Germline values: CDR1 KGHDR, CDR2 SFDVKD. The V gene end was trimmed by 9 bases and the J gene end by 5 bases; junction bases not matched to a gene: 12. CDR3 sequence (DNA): TGTGCCACCGCATCTCTAGCGGGAGGATCGCGAGATACGCAGTATTTT. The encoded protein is CATASLAGGSRDTQYF.

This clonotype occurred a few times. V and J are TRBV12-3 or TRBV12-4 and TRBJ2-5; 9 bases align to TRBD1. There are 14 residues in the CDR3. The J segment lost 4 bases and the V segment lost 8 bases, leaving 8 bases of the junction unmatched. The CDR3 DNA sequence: TGTGCCAGCCTCCACAGGGGGCTGGGAGAGACCCAGTACTTC. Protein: CASLHRGLGETQYF.

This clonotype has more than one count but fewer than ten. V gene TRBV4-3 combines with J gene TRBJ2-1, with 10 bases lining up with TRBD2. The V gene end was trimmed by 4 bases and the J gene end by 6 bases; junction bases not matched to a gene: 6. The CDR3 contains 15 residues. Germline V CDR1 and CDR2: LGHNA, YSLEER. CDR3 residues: CASSLSSGGFNEQFF. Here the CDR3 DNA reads TGCGCCAGCAGCCTTAGTAGCGGGGGGTTCAATGAGCAGTTCTTC.

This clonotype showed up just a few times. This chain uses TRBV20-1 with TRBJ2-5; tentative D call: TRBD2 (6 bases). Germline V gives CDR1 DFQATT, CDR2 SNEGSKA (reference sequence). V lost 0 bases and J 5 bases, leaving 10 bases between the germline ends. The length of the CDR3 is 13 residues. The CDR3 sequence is CSARDLGRETQYF. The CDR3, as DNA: TGCAGTGCTAGAGATCTAGGGAGGGAGACCCAGTACTTC.

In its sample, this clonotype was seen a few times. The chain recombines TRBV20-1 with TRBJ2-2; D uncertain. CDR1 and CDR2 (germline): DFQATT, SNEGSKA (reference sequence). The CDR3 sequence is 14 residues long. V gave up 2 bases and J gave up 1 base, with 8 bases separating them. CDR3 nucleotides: TGCAGTGCTAGACCCCCTTGGAACACCGGGGAGCTGTTTTTT. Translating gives CSARPPWNTGELFF.

This chain's CDR3 is CASSYEGPVYEQYF. The DNA for the CDR3 is TGTGCCAGCAGCTATGAGGGGCCCGTCTACGAGCAGTACTTC. This chain joins TRBV7-8 and TRBJ2-7; D may correspond to TRBD1 or TRBD2 (5 bases each). Trimming cost V 4 bases and J 3 bases, with 13 bases left between them. This CDR3 is 14 amino acids long. CDR1 is SGHVS and CDR2 is FQNEAQ in the germline V gene.

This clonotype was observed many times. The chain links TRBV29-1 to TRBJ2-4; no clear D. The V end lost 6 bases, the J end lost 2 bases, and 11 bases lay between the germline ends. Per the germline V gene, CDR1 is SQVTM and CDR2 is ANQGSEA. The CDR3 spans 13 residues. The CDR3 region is CSVAWPTKNIQYF. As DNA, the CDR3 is TGCAGCGTCGCCTGGCCCACCAAAAACATTCAGTACTTC.

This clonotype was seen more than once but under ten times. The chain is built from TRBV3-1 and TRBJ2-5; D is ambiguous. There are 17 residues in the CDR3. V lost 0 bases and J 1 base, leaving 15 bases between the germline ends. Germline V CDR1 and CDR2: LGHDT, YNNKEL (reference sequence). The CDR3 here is CASSQDRVGLLQETQYF. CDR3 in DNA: TGTGCCAGCAGCCAAGATCGTGTAGGGCTCCTCCAAGAGACCCAGTACTTC.

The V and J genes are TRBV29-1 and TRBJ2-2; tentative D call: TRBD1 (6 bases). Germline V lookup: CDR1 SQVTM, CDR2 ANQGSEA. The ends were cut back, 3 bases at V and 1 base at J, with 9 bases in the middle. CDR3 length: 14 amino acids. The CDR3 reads CSVDTGWNTGELFF. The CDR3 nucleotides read TGCAGCGTTGATACAGGGTGGAACACCGGGGAGCTGTTTTTT.

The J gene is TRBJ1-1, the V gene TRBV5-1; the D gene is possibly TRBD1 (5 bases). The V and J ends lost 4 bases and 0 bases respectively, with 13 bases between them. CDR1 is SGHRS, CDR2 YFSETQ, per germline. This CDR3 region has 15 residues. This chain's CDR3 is CASSPEGRMNTEAFF. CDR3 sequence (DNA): TGCGCCAGCAGCCCTGAGGGGAGAATGAACACTGAAGCTTTCTTT.

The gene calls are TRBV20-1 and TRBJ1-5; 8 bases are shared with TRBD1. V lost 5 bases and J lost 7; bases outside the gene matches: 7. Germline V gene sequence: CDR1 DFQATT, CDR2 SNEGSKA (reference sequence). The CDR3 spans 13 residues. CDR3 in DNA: TGCAGTGCTGGACAGGGAGTTCGGCAGCCCCAGCATTTT. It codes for CSAGQGVRQPQHF.

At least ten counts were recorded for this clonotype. The CDR3 coding sequence is TGTGCCAGCAGTTTAATTTTCGGGCACCCCGAGCAGTTCTTC. It yields the protein CASSLIFGHPEQFF. The chain links TRBV27 to TRBJ2-1, with D unclear. Trimming cost V 2 bases and J 10 bases, with 15 bases left between them. Germline V CDR1 and CDR2: MNHEY, SMNVEV (reference sequence). The CDR3 has 14 amino acids.

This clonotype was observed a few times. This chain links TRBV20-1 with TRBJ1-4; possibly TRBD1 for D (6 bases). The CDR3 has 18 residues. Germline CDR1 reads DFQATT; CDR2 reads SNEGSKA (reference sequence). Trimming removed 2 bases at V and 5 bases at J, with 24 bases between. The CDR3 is CSARPALGQTQMNEKLFF. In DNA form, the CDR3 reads TGCAGTGCTAGACCTGCCCTCGGACAGACCCAAATGAATGAAAAACTGTTTTTT.

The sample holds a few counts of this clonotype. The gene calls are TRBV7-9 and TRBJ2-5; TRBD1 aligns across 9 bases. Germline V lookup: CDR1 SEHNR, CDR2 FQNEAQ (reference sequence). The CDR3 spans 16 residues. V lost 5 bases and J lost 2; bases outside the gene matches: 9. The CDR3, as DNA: TGTGCCAGCAGCCTAAGAGGGACAGGGTTGCAAGAGACCCAGTACTTC. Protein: CASSLRGTGLQETQYF. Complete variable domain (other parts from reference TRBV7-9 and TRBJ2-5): DTGVSQNPRHKITKRGQNVTFRCDPISEHNRLYWYRQTLGQGPEFLTYFQNEAQLEKSRLLSDRFSAERPKGSFSTLEIQRTEQGDSAMYLCASSLRGTGLQETQYFGPGTRLLVL.

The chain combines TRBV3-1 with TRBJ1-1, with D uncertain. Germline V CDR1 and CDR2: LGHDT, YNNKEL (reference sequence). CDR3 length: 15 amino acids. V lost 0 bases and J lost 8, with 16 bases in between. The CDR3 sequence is CASSQDLSGRGEAFF. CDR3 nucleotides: TGTGCCAGCAGCCAAGATCTATCGGGGAGAGGGGAAGCTTTCTTT.

This CDR3 is CASSQGQDYGYTF. The CDR3 DNA reads TGCGCCAGCAGCCAGGGACAAGACTATGGCTACACCTTC. The chain is built from TRBV5-1 and TRBJ1-2; maybe TRBD1 (6 bases). The length of the CDR3 is 13 residues. V was cut by 4 bases and J by 3 bases, with 10 bases left in between. Germline V gives CDR1 SGHRS, CDR2 YFSETQ.

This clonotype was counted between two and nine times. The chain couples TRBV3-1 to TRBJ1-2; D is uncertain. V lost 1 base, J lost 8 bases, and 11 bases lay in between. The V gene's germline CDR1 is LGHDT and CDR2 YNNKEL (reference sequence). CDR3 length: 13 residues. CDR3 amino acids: CASSQASGLGYTF. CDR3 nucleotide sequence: TGTGCCAGCAGCCAAGCGTCGGGGTTGGGCTACACCTTC.

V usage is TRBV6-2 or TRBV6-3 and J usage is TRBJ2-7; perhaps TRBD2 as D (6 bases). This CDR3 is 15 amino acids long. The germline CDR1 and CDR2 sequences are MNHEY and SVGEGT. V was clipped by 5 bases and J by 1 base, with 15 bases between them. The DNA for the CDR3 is TGTGCCAGCAGTCCCTTTAGCGGATCTTCCTACGAGCAGTACTTC. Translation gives CASSPFSGSSYEQYF.

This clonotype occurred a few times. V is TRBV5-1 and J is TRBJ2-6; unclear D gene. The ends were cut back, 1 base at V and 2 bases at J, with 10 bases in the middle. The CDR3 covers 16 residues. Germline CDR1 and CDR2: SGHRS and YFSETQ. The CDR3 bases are TGCGCCAGCAGCTTGAGTCCCGGGCCTGGGGCCAACGTCCTGACTTTC. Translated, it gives CASSLSPGPGANVLTF.